The source of this T cell receptor beta chain is a study of T-cell reconstitution after alpha-beta-depleted transplantation in children. Study results and caveats: Surviving thymic progenitors and recipient T cells were the source of high TCRbeta diversity at day 60 in some patients. One year after transplant, T-cell counts and diversity came mostly from newly produced T cells.

For TCRbeta, the library was prepared with unique molecular identifiers. MiXCR, applied by TCRdb to the PCR reads, yields one record per CDR3 protein. This sample has tens of thousands of distinct CDR3 sequences, with approximately 43% found just once. On this clonotype: Its antigen remains unidentified.

Looked up from germline, CDR1 is SGHRS and CDR2 is YFSETQ. J was trimmed by 1 base and V by 0 bases; bases with no gene match: 6. This CDR3 has 17 amino acids. The source material was PBMCs, mostly from graft donor cells, sampled 360 days after TCRalphabeta/CD19-depleted stem cell transplant. The receptor was derived from a male patient younger than 18 who had a stem cell transplant for acute lymphoblastic leukemia, so the T cells may come from the graft donor. The V and J genes are TRBV5-1 and TRBJ1-1, with 10 bases aligning to TRBD1. The CDR3 loop is CASSLGRQGASNTEAFF. In DNA form, the CDR3 reads TGCGCCAGCAGCTTGGGTAGACAGGGGGCTTCGAACACTGAAGCTTTCTTT.